The clone carrying this T cell receptor beta chain appeared many times. What it binds is unknown. The length of the CDR3 is 12 residues. Germline V CDR1 and CDR2: SGHNT, YYREEE (reference sequence). Trimming took 1 base from V and 4 from J, leaving 5 bases between them. These data belong to a study of T cells after yellow fever vaccination. On the study more broadly: The fractions with low cell numbers were processed using SMART-Seq v4 Ultra Low Input. General observations from the study: On re-exposure, the response was weaker but peaked faster, at day 5 versus 15. Post-booster samples contained most primary-vaccination clones (around 95% CD4, about 85% CD8).

TCRdb re-analysed the 5' RACE reads in MiXCR, keeping a single row per CDR3 protein. The sample carries approximately 250,000 distinct CDR3 sequences, 5.2% recorded once. The rearrangement joins TRBV5-4 to TRBJ1-1; D gene uncertain. Sequencing used CD4+ T cells sorted from PBMCs, obtained on the day of the yellow fever booster vaccination. The receptor comes from a man in his late teens or twenties who received the YFV17D yellow fever vaccine. CDR3 protein: CASSLSATEAFF. CDR3 in DNA: TGTGCCAGCAGCTTGTCCGCCACTGAAGCTTTCTTT.